This T cell receptor (beta chain) derives from a study of Tregs in tolerant kidney transplant recipients (dated by TCRdb to about 2019). Regarding the complete study: Additional Treg samples were obtained from an approximately 3-day mixed lymphocyte reaction with belatacept, in some cases followed by a roughly 5-day donor restimulation, before recipient CD4+CD25+CD127- cells were sorted. TCRbeta repertoire sequencing was used in 3 healthy controls to compare several methods for expanding Tregs specific for an allogeneic donor. Antibodies distinguished recipient from donor cells when sorting primary belatacept mixed lymphocyte reaction cultures. TCRbeta sequencing was used in the study to identify donor-specific regulatory T cells before combined kidney and bone marrow transplantation, and the identified cells were then tracked after transplant. Beyond this particular receptor, the publication reports: The study was constrained by small patient numbers, and validation of the findings is required in larger populations and under other immunosuppression protocols. Expanding Tregs with activated donor B cells appeared to identify the most biologically relevant and donor-specific TCRbeta repertoire. Biological reproducibility was not directly addressed, though technical replication error appeared minimal.

Genomic DNA was extracted from sorted cells with the QIAGEN DNeasy Blood and Tissue Kit for TCRbeta CDR3 sequencing. High-throughput TCRbeta CDR3 sequencing was carried out commercially through immunoSEQ, with PCR amplification with bias correction and internal controls included. On the authors' methods: Unique productive TCRbeta sequences were defined by CDR3 nucleotide sequence where primers matched, and otherwise by CDR3 amino acid sequence together with Vbeta and Jbeta genes. A sequence counted as donor-reactive if, in CFSE-low cells, the sequence had a frequency of at least 0.01% and was expanded at least 5-fold compared with unstimulated cells. Repertoire divergence was quantified by Jensen-Shannon divergence using the top 100 TCRbeta sequences ranked by frequency. For samples with multiple sequencing runs, sorting error was corrected separately for each run before the runs were pooled. The table comes from immuneACCESS by way of TCRdb, which keeps in-frame sequences with V and J called. Part of the clones is missing from these tables; in studies checked, under half for an unresolved V gene and the rest for unknown reasons. V and J calls and clone size are copied from that table; D and trimming were computed from the DNA. This sample holds approximately 19,000 clones; roughly 65% were observed only once. Together, the top ten hold roughly 3.5% of the sample.

Healthy control blood came either as purchased buffy coats or from healthy volunteers. Healthy control blood was processed to PBMCs by Ficoll density gradient and cryopreserved, and patient PBMCs were collected before and after transplant. In its sample, this clone was seen a few times. Its antigen remains unidentified. No much larger clonotype is one base removed from it; base qualities were not supplied. Spanning cysteine to phenylalanine, the CDR3 consists of 16 amino acids. Just CDR3 DNA is preserved here, 48 bases in frame from base 1. Clipping removes 4 bases from V and 5 bases from J, with 7 as the unmatched junction base count. The germline V gene encodes CDR1 SGDLS and CDR2 YYNGEE.

The specimen sequenced was Tregs from blood cultured with allogeneic cells. The chain was built from TRBV9 and TRBJ2-1; 12 of the junction bases match TRBD2. The TCR comes from a human donor in good health. CDR3 region: CASSYRLAGVNNEQFF. The nucleotides are TGTGCCAGCAGCTACCGACTAGCGGGGGTGAACAATGAGCAGTTCTTC.